A single sample is the source of the 17 T cell receptor beta chains below, sequenced in a study of T cell clonality in common variable immunodeficiency. Sequenced by immunoSEQ multiplex PCR; TCRdb stores in-frame clones only, minus some. This sample carries about 15,000 clones and no singletons, and over 9.5% goes to the top ten. The study, taken as a whole, reports: Common variable immunodeficiency TCR beta sequences reportedly had fewer deletions and N-nucleotide insertions.

No antigens are known for them. The sequenced sample consisted of peripheral blood mononuclear cells. All receptors come from a human donor with common variable immunodeficiency.

This clone was picked up a small number of times. The CDR3 goes on 3 residues after the read ends, and that part is filled in from the germline J gene. The chain combines TRBV7-6 with TRBJ2-1; 7 bases fit TRBD1. V shed 1 base and J 3 bases; nucleotides not matched to a gene: 6. Germline CDR1 is SGHVS and CDR2 is FNYEAQ. The CDR3 totals 16 residues. The CDR3 DNA, read in part, is TGTGCCAGCAGCTTAGAGGCAGGGGGATTCTACAATGAG. Translating gives CASSLEAGGFYNE. The entire CDR3 is CASSLEAGGFYNEQFF.

This clone was seen a few times. The DNA ends 3 residues before the CDR3 does, and the rest of the CDR3 is filled in from the germline J gene. The same CDR3 also results from other DNA sequences found in this sample. The chain combines TRBV7-2 with TRBJ2-7, with 7 positions matching TRBD1. Germline values: CDR1 SGHTA, CDR2 FQGNSA. The CDR3 sequence is 13 residues long. Germline trimming cut 5 bases from V and 4 bases from J; bases unmatched to any gene: 5. The part of the CDR3 DNA that was read is TGTGCCAGCAGCCTAGGGGGACAGTACGAG. Amino acid sequence: CASSLGGQYE. The CDR3, in full, reads CASSLGGQYEQYF.

Details on this clone: Sequencing ends 3 residues short of the CDR3 end; the germline J gene provides the rest. The chain uses TRBV7-2 and TRBJ2-5, with 9 bases identical to TRBD1. The V gene end was trimmed by 5 bases and the J gene end by 5 bases; junction bases not matched to a gene: 6. Germline V gene sequence: CDR1 SGHTA, CDR2 FQGNSA. The CDR3 runs to 14 residues. The CDR3 reads CASSADRGRETQYF. The CDR3 bases that were read are TGTGCCAGCAGCGCAGACAGGGGGAGGGAGACC.

For this clone: Read coverage stops 3 residues before the CDR3 terminus; the germline J gene supplies the remainder. The chain is built from TRBV2 and TRBJ2-7; the match to TRBD1 covers 7 bases. This CDR3 region has 13 residues. Germline CDR1 and CDR2: SNHLY and FYNNEI. V dropped 4 bases and J dropped 3; count of bases not matched to a gene: 3. The CDR3 reads CASSGQGYYEQYF. CDR3 DNA, as far as it was read: TGTGCCAGCAGTGGACAGGGTTACTACGAG. Complete variable domain (other parts from reference TRBV2 and TRBJ2-7): EPEVTQTPSHQVTQMGQEVILRCVPISNHLYFYWYRQILGQKVEFLVSFYNNEISEKSEIFDDQFSVERPDGSNFTLKIRSTKLEDSAMYFCASSGQGYYEQYFGPGTRLTVT.

In its sample, this clone was seen many times. The read terminates 3 residues ahead of where the CDR3 ends, so the germline J gene completes it. The genes are TRBV20-1 and TRBJ2-3, with 14 bases aligning to TRBD2. The CDR3 loop spans 14 amino acids. V dropped 5 bases and J dropped 6; count of bases not matched to a gene: 4. Germline lookup yields CDR1 DFQATT and CDR2 SNEGSKA (reference sequence). CDR3 protein: CSAEGLAGDDTQYF. Incomplete CDR3 DNA: TGCAGTGCTGAGGGACTAGCGGGAGACGATACG.

On this clone: The read stops 3 residues short of the end of the CDR3; the missing end is completed from the germline J gene. The rearrangement links TRBV30 to TRBJ2-2; 8 bases are shared with TRBD2. The CDR3 has 15 amino acids. Trimming at V came to 5 bases and at J to 0 bases, leaving 5 bases not matched to a gene. CDR1 and CDR2 from the germline V gene are GTSNPN and SVGIG (reference sequence). The CDR3 protein is CAWASGGANTGELFF. Partial CDR3 DNA: TGTGCCTGGGCTTCGGGGGGGGCGAACACCGGGGAG.

This clone turned up a few times. The read terminates 3 residues ahead of where the CDR3 ends, so the germline J gene completes it. V and J are TRBV19 and TRBJ2-1; a weak D match, TRBD1 (6 bases). Germline V gene data show CDR1 as LNHDA and CDR2 as SQIVND (reference sequence). Trimming took 5 bases from V and 0 from J, leaving 14 bases between them. This CDR3 has 16 amino acids. Incomplete CDR3 DNA: TGTGCCAGTAGTTGGGGGCGTGGGGGCTCCTACAATGAG. Amino acid sequence: CASSWGRGGSYNE. The whole CDR3 sequence is CASSWGRGGSYNEQFF. The variable domain in full, completed from reference TRBV19 and TRBJ2-1, reads DGGITQSPKYLFRKEGQNVTLSCEQNLNHDAMYWYRQDPGQGLRLIYYSQIVNDFQKGDIAEGYSVSREKKESFPLTVTSAQKNPTAFYLCASSWGRGGSYNEQFFGPGTRLTVL.

Worth noting for this clone: The read terminates 3 residues before the CDR3 end, so the remaining end is supplied by the germline J gene. This chain joins TRBV2 and TRBJ1-2; 7 bases fit TRBD1. Trimming took 2 bases from V and 1 from J; bases not matched to a gene: 7. Germline CDR1 SNHLY, CDR2 FYNNEI. The CDR3 is 16 residues long. Incomplete CDR3 DNA: TGTGCCAGCAGTGAAAGGTGGGGACAGTATAACTATGGC. Translating it yields CASSERWGQYNYG. The CDR3, in full, reads CASSERWGQYNYGYTF.

Points on this clone: From the germline J gene comes the end of the CDR3, since the read stops 3 residues before it. The V gene is TRBV7-2, the J gene TRBJ1-1; 7 bases fit TRBD1. V lost 5 bases, J lost 3 bases, and 6 bases stayed unmatched. CDR3 length: 14 residues. Germline values: CDR1 SGHTA, CDR2 FQGNSA. The CDR3: CASSRQGSDTEAFF. CDR3 bases read: TGTGCCAGCAGCAGACAGGGATCAGACACTGAA.

Concerning this clone itself: The read is 3 residues too short to cover the CDR3 end, so that end is filled in from the germline J gene. The chain uses TRBV7-3 and TRBJ2-7; 9 nucleotides line up with TRBD2. V shed 5 bases, J shed 5 bases, and the junction held 7 bases outside the gene matches. The CDR3 loop spans 14 amino acids. Germline-derived CDR1 and CDR2 are SGHTA and FQGTGA. The sequenced part of the CDR3 DNA is TGTGCCAGCAGCCGTAGCGGGGGTCGAAACGAG. Its protein product is CASSRSGGRNE. The complete CDR3 protein is CASSRSGGRNEQYF. Full variable domain (missing parts from reference TRBV7-3 and TRBJ2-7): GAGVSQTPSNKVTEKGKYVELRCDPISGHTALYWYRQSLGQGPEFLIYFQGTGAADDSGLPNDRFFAVRPEGSVSTLKIQRTERGDSAVYLCASSRSGGRNEQYFGPGTRLTVT.

This clone has a count of ten or more. Read data end 3 residues before the CDR3 end; the end is taken from the germline J gene. This chain uses TRBV20-1 with TRBJ1-3; a weak D match, TRBD1 (6 bases). CDR1 DFQATT and CDR2 SNEGSKA come from the germline V gene (reference sequence). With 5 bases removed from V and 0 bases from J, the gap between germline ends came to 14 bases. CDR3 length equals 15 residues. The CDR3 bases that were read are TGCAGTGCTCGATCAGGGGTTAGCTCTGGAAACACC. Its translation is CSARSGVSSGNT. In full, the CDR3 is CSARSGVSSGNTIYF.

A remark on this clone: The observed sequence ends 3 residues before the CDR3 terminus, with the missing tail filled in from the germline J gene. The genes are TRBV11-2 and TRBJ2-1; TRBD2 aligns across 12 bases. The CDR3 has 15 residues. The V and J ends lost 6 bases and 7 bases, in that order; junction bases with no gene match: 7. CDR1 and CDR2 from the germline V gene are SGHAT and FQNNGV. The CDR3 bases that were read are TGTGCCAGCAGGCCATCCGGGACTAGCGGGAATGAG. This sequence encodes CASRPSGTSGNE. The CDR3 reads in full as CASRPSGTSGNEQFF.

This clone was observed a few times. Sequencing ends 3 residues short of the CDR3 end; the germline J gene provides the rest. This chain joins TRBV19 and TRBJ2-7; TRBD2 matches at 8 bases. This CDR3 has 12 amino acids. The V segment lost 7 bases and the J segment 5 bases; nucleotides outside the gene matches: 4. Germline V lookup: CDR1 LNHDA, CDR2 SQIVND (reference sequence). CDR3 sequence reads: CASTPGGDEQYF. Partial CDR3 DNA: TGTGCCAGTACCCCCGGGGGGGACGAG.

The table lists this clone with a few counts. The read gets to within 3 residues of the CDR3 end, and the germline J gene fills in the rest. The J gene is TRBJ2-7, the V gene TRBV7-2; TRBD2 matches 14 bases. The CDR3 contains 15 residues. J gave up 2 bases and V 6 bases, and 3 bases lay outside the gene matches. Germline V gives CDR1 SGHTA, CDR2 FQGNSA. The DNA read from the CDR3 is TGTGCCAGCAGGGAGGGACTAGCGGGGGCCTACGAG. This encodes CASREGLAGAYE. The entire CDR3 protein is CASREGLAGAYEQYF.

This clone was counted many times. The read ends 3 residues shy of where the CDR3 ends; the end is completed using the germline J gene. The chain uses TRBV5-1 and TRBJ2-3; a weak D match, TRBD1 (5 bases). Per germline, CDR1 SGHRS and CDR2 YFSETQ. CDR3 length: 14 amino acids. The DNA read from the CDR3 is TGCGCCAGCAGCCCTGACAGCCTCCAAGTCTCG. It encodes CASSPDSLQVS. The full CDR3 protein is CASSPDSLQVSQYF. Combining the CDR3 with reference TRBV5-1 and TRBJ2-3 gives the whole variable domain KAGVTQTPRYLIKTRGQQVTLSCSPISGHRSVSWYQQTPGQGLQFLFEYFSETQRNKGNFPGRFSGRQFSNSRSEMNVSTLELGDSALYLCASSPDSLQVSQYFGPGTRLTVL.

Comment on this clone: From the germline J gene comes the end of the CDR3, since the read stops 3 residues before it. This chain joins TRBV11-2 and TRBJ2-7, with TRBD1 matching over 7 bases. There are 12 residues in the CDR3. CDR1 is SGHAT, CDR2 FQNNGV, per germline. J gave up 3 bases and V 7 bases, and 3 bases lay outside the gene matches. CDR3 sequence: CASKAGGYEQYF. CDR3 bases read: TGTGCCAGCAAGGCAGGGGGCTACGAG.

With respect to this clone: Coverage ceases 3 residues before the CDR3 finishes, and the germline J gene fills in the end. The chain links TRBV11-2 to TRBJ1-2; a possible D gene is TRBD1 (6 bases). There are 14 residues in the CDR3. The germline V and J ends were trimmed by 3 bases and 5 bases, with 13 bases remaining between them. Germline V gene sequence: CDR1 SGHAT, CDR2 FQNNGV. The DNA read from the CDR3 is TGTGCCAGCAGCTTGTCAAACCAGGGGTATGGC. Translated, it gives CASSLSNQGYG. The whole CDR3 sequence is CASSLSNQGYGYTF.